The clone carrying this T cell receptor (beta chain) was picked up a small number of times. Its antigen is undetermined. These data originate in a study of blood T cells in healthy people across ages. Findings of the study overall: Relative to aged donors, long-lived donors carried more naive CD4+ cells and displayed higher diversity.

Using a J-beta primer mix together with a sample-barcoded 5' primer, a second PCR was run for roughly 6 to 12 cycles. A tag from a template-switch adaptor with 12 random nucleotides marked each cDNA molecule. TCRdb re-called the 5' RACE reads through MiXCR, storing one row per CDR3 protein. The table lists about 670,000 distinct CDR3 sequences, around 43% of them singletons. Extractions gave at least 5.5 micrograms of total RNA per sample. Per the germline V gene, CDR1 is SGHTA and CDR2 is FQGTGA. This CDR3 is built from 14 residues. J gave up 4 bases and V 5 bases, and 4 bases lay outside the gene matches.

This receptor was obtained from an elderly man in good health. Sequences were obtained from blood. V is TRBV7-3 and J is TRBJ1-2, with 10 positions matching TRBD1. CDR3 amino acids: CASSPGTGAYGYTF. CDR3 bases: TGTGCCAGCAGCCCCGGGACAGGGGCCTATGGCTACACCTTC.